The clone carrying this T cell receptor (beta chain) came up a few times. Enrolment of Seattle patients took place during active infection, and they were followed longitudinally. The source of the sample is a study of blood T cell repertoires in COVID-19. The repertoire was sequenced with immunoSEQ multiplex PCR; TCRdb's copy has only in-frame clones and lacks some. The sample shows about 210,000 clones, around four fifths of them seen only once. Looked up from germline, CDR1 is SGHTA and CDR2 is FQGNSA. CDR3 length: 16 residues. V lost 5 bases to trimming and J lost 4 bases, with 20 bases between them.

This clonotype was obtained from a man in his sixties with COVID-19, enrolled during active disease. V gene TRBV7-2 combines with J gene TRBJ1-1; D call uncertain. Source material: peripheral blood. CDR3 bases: TGTGCCAGCAGCCGCAGAACAGCATCCAGTGGCACTGAAGCTTTCTTT. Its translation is CASSRRTASSGTEAFF.